This T cell receptor (beta chain) is drawn from a study of cytomegalovirus exposure and HLA in healthy donors. The study's findings and limits: Presence/absence analyses assumed roughly uniform sequencing depth across donors.

PCR involved 60 Vbeta and 13 Jbeta primers. Assay: immunoSEQ multiplex PCR; the TCRdb copy retains only in-frame clones and omits some. This table holds 140,000 to 150,000 clones, roughly 62% found once. In regard to this clone: The target antigen is unknown.

Germline assignment: CDR1 MGHRA and CDR2 YSYEKL. The CDR3 runs to 16 residues. Trimming took 0 bases from V and 1 from J, leaving 11 bases between them. Sequencing was performed on PBMCs. The TCR sequence derives from a male donor in good health and CMV-seronegative. V usage is TRBV4-1 and J usage is TRBJ2-3; the D is unclear. The CDR3 reads CASSQDSYQGTDTQYF. For the CDR3, the DNA is TGCGCCAGCAGCCAAGACAGTTATCAGGGCACAGATACGCAGTATTTT.